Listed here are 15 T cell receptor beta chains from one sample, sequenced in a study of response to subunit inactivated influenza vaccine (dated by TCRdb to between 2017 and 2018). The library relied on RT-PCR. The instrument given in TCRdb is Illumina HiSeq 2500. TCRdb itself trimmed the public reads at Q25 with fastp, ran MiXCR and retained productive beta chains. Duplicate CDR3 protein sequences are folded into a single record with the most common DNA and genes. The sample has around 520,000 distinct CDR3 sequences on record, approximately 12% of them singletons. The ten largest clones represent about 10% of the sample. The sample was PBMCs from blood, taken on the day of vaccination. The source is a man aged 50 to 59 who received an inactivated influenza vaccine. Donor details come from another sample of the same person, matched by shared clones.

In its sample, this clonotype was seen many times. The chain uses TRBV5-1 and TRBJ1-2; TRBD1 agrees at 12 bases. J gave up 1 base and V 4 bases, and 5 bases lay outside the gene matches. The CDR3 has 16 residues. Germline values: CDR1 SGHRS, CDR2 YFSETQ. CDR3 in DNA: TGCGCCAGCAGCCACGGGACAGGGGGCATTAACTATGGCTACACCTTC. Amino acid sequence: CASSHGTGGINYGYTF.

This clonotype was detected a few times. The DNA of the CDR3 is TGTGCCATCAGACTAGCGGGGTCCCGCACAGATACGCAGTATTTT. It encodes CAIRLAGSRTDTQYF. This chain uses TRBV10-3 with TRBJ2-3; 10 bases are shared with TRBD2. The CDR3 runs to 15 residues. Trimming took 6 bases from V and 1 from J; bases not matched to a gene: 4. CDR1 and CDR2 (germline): ENHRY, SYGVKD.

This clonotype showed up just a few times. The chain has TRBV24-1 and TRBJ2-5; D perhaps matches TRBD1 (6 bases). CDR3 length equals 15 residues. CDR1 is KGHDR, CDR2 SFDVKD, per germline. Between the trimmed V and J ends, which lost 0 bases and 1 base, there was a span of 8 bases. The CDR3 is CATSDLRGFQETQYF. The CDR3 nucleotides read TGTGCCACCAGTGATTTGAGGGGGTTCCAAGAGACCCAGTACTTC.

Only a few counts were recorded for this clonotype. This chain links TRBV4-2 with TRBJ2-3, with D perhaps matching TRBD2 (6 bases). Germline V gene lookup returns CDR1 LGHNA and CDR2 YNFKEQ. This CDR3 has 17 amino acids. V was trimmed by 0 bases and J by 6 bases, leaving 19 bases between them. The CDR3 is CASSQEFFGTGADTQYF. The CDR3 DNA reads TGTGCCAGCAGCCAAGAATTTTTTGGGACTGGGGCCGATACGCAGTATTTT.

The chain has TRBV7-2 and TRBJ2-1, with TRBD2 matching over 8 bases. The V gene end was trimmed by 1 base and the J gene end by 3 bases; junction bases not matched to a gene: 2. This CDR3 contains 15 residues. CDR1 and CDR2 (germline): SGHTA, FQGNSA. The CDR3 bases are TGTGCCAGCAGCTTAGTCACTAGCGGCTACAATGAGCAGTTCTTC. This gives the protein CASSLVTSGYNEQFF.

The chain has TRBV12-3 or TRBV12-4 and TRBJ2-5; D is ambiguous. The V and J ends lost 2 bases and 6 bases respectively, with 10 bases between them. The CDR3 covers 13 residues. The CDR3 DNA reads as TGTGCCAGCAGTTTAACGGAACAAAAGACCCAGTACTTC. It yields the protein CASSLTEQKTQYF.

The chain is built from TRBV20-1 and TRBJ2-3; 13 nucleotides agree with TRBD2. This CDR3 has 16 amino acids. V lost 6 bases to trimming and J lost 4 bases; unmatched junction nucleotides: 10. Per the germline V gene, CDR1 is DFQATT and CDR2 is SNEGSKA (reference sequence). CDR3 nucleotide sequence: TGCAGTGCAAGACTAGCGGGAGGTCTTACTTCAGATACGCAGTATTTT. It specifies CSARLAGGLTSDTQYF.

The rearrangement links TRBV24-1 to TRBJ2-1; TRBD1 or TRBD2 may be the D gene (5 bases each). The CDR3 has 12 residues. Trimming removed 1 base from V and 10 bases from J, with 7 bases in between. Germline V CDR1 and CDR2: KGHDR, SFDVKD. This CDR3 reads CATSDFGAEQFF. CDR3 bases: TGTGCCACCAGTGATTTCGGGGCAGAGCAGTTCTTC.

Here the CDR3 reads CASTGSGRIQETQYF. As DNA, the CDR3 is TGTGCCAGCACTGGCAGCGGGAGAATCCAAGAGACCCAGTACTTC. The chain is built from TRBV6-2 or TRBV6-3 and TRBJ2-5, with 8 bases aligning to TRBD2. The junction had 8 bases not matched to a gene; V was cut back by 7 bases and J by 1 base. Germline V lookup: CDR1 MNHEY, CDR2 SVGEGT. This CDR3 spans 15 amino acids.

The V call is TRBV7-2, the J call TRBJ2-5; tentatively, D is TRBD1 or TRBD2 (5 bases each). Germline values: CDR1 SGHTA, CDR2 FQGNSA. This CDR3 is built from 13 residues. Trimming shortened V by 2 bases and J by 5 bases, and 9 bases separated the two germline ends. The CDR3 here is CASSLPGAETQYF. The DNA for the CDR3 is TGTGCCAGCAGCTTACCCGGGGCGGAGACCCAGTACTTC.

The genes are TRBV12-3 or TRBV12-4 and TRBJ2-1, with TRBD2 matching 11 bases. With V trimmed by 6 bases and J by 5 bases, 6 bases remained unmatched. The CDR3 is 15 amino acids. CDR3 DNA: TGTGCCAGCAGCATGATAGCGGGGGGGCACAATGAGCAGTTCTTC. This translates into CASSMIAGGHNEQFF.

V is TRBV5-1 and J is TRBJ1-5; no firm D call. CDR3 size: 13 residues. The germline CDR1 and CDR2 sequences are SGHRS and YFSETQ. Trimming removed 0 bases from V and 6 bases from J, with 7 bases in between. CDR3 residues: CASSLAAGQPQHF. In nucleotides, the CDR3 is TGCGCCAGCAGCTTGGCCGCCGGTCAGCCCCAGCATTTT.

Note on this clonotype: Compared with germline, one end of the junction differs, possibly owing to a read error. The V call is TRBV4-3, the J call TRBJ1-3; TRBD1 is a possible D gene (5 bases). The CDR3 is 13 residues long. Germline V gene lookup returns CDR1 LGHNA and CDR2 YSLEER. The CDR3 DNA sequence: TGCGCCAGCAGCGGGACGGCTGGGAACACCATATATTTT. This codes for CASSGTAGNTIYF.

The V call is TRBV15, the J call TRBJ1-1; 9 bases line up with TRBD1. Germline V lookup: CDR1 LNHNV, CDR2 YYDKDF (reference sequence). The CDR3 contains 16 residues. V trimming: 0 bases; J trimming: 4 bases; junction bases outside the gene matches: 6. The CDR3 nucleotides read TGTGCCACCAGCAGAGACCCCGGACAGGGGCTCACTGAAGCTTTCTTT. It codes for CATSRDPGQGLTEAFF. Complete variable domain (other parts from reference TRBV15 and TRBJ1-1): DAMVIQNPRYQVTQFGKPVTLSCSQTLNHNVMYWYQQKSSQAPKLLFHYYDKDFNNEADTPDNFQSRRPNTSFCFLDIRSPGLGDTAMYLCATSRDPGQGLTEAFFGQGTRLTVV.

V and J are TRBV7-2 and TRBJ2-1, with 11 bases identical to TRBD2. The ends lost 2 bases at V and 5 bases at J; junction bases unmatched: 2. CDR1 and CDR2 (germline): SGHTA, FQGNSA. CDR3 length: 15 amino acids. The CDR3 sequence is CASSLTSGGDNEQFF. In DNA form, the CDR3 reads TGTGCCAGCAGCTTAACTAGCGGGGGAGACAATGAGCAGTTCTTC.